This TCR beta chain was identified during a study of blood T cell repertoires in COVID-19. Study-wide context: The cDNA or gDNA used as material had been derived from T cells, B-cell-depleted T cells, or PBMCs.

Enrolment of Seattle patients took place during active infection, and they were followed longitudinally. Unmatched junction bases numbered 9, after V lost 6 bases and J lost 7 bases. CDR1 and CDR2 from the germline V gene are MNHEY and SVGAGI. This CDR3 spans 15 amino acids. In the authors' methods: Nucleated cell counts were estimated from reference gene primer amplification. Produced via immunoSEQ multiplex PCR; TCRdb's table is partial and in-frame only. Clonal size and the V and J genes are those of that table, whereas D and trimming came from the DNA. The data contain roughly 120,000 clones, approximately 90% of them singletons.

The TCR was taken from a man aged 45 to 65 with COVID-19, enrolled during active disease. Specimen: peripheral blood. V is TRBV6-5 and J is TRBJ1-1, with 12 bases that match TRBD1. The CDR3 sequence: CASRPKGQGAGEAFF. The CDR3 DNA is TGTGCCAGCAGACCAAAGGGACAGGGGGCTGGTGAAGCTTTCTTT.